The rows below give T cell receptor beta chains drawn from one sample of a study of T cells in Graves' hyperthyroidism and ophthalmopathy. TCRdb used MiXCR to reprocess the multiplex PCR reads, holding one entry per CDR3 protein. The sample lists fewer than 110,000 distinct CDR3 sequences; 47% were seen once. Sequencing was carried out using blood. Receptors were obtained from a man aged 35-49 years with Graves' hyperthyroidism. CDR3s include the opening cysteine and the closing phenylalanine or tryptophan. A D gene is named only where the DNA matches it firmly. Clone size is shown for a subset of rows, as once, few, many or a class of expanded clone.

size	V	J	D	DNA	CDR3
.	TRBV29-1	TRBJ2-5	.	TGCAGCGTTAACAGGGTGCAGGAGACCCAGTACTTC	CSVNRVQETQYF
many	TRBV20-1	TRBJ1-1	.	TGCAGTGCCTGGGGGGGCAGGGGGAACACTGAAGCTTTCTTT	CSAWGGRGNTEAFF
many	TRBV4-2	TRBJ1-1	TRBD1	TGTGCCAGCAGCCGACATTTTACAGGGGACACTGAAGCTTTCTTT	CASSRHFTGDTEAFF
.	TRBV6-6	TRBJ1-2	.	TGTGCCTCTTCGGACGGGGGGGAGGGCTACACCTTC	CASSDGGEGYTF
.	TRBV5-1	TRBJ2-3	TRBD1	TGCGCCAGCAGCGCTGAAGGGGGCAAAGATACGCAGTATTTT	CASSAEGGKDTQYF
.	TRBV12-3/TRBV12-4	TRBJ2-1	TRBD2	TGTGCCAGCAGTTTAGCGTTGAAGGCTAGGCTAGCGGGGGAAGATACGCAGTTCTTC	CASSLALKARLAGEDTQFF
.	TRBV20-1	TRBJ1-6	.	TGCAGTGCTAGAGATTTGCTAGGGTCAACCAGTAATTCACCCCTCCACTTT	CSARDLLGSTSNSPLHF
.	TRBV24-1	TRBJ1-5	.	TGTGCCACCAACCTGGACGGTTATACGCATTTT	CATNLDGYTHF
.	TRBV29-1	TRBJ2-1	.	TGCAGCGTTGAGGACGGCCCCTATGGCTACAATGAGCAGTTCTTC	CSVEDGPYGYNEQFF
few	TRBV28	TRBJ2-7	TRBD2	TGTGCCAGCAGTTTAGAGCTCGGCGGGAGGGTCTTCTACGAGCAGTACTTC	CASSLELGGRVFYEQYF
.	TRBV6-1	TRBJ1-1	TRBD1	TGTGCCAACACGAGACAGGGCCGGAACACTGAAGCTTTCTTT	CANTRQGRNTEAFF
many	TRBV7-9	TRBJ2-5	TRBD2	TGTGCCACCAGACTTAGCGGGGGGGAGACCCAGTACTTC	CATRLSGGETQYF
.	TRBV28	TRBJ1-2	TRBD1	TGTGCCAGCAGTCCAGACAGGGGATCTAACTATGGCTACACCTTC	CASSPDRGSNYGYTF
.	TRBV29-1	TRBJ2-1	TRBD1	TGCAGCGCCAGCAGCCCGACAGGGGGTAGCTATGAGCAGTTCTTC	CSASSPTGGSYEQFF
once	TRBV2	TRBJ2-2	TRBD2	TGTGCCAGCACGGGGGGGGCGAACACCGGGGAGCTGTCTTGG	CASTGGANTGELSW
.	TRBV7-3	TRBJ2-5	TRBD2	TGTGCCAGCAGCTTAAGCGGGGGGCGGGAGACCCAGTACTTC	CASSLSGGRETQYF
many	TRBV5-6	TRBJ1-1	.	TGTGCCAGCAGCTTGACCTGGGTGAACACTGAAGCTTTCTTT	CASSLTWVNTEAFF
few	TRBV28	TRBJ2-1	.	TGTGCCAGCAGTTTTGCGGGAATCTACAATGAGCAGTTCTTC	CASSFAGIYNEQFF
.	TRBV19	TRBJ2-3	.	TGTGCCAGTAGTAACCGTGGGGCAAGAGATACGCAGTATTTT	CASSNRGARDTQYF
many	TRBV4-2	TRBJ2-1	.	TGTGCCAGCAGCCTAACGCTCGATTCGGGCGGGGCTAATGAGCAGTTCTTC	CASSLTLDSGGANEQFF
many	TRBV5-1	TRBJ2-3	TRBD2	TGCGCCAGCAGCGTGGCGGGGAGGGGCACAGATACGCAGTATTTT	CASSVAGRGTDTQYF
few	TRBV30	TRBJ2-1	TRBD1	TGTGCCTGGTCCTCCGGGACAGGGTACAATGAGCAGTTCTTC	CAWSSGTGYNEQFF
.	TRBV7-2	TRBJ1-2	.	TGTGCCAGCAGCTCTCAAGTTGGGGGCTACACCTTC	CASSSQVGGYTF
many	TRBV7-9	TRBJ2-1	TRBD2	TGTGCCAGCAGCCCCGCCCTAGGGGCGGGAGTGTACAATGAGCAGTTCTTC	CASSPALGAGVYNEQFF
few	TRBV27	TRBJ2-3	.	TGTGCCAGCAGTTTAAGTCTAACTCCTGTCACTAGCACAGATACGCAGTATTTT	CASSLSLTPVTSTDTQYF
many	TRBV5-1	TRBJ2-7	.	TGCGCCAGCAGCTTGGCGGCGGACTACGAGCAGTACTTC	CASSLAADYEQYF
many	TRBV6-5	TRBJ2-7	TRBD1	TGTGCCAGCAGCTTTGGACAGGGGGATTCCTACGAGCAGTACTTC	CASSFGQGDSYEQYF
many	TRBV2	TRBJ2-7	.	TGTGCCAGCAGTTGGGGGGCCTCTATAATGGAGCAGTACTTC	CASSWGASIMEQYF
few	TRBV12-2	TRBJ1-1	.	TGTGCAAGTCGCTTAGTCCGTCCCCCCGGGTCGCAGAGGACTGAAGCTTTCTTT	CASRLVRPPGSQRTEAFF
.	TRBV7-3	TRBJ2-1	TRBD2	TGCGCCAGCAGCGACGGGGGGGCCCCCTACAATGAGCAGTTCTTC	CASSDGGAPYNEQFF
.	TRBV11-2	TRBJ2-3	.	TGTGCCAGCAGCTCCACTGGAGGGTCTCCTAGCACAGATACGCAGTATTTT	CASSSTGGSPSTDTQYF
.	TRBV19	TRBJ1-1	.	TGTGCCGGTAGAGGGGTAGGGGTGGACACTGAAGCTTTCTTT	CAGRGVGVDTEAFF
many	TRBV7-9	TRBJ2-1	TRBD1	TGTGCCAGCAGCACCAAGGGGGCGTCTCAGAATGAGCAGTTCTTC	CASSTKGASQNEQFF
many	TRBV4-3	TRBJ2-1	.	TGCGCCAGCAGCCAAGATACAGACAATGAGCAGTTCTTC	CASSQDTDNEQFF
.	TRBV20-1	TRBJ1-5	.	TGCAGTGTTCCCGCGGGGGGGAAAGAGACCCAGCATTTT	CSVPAGGKETQHF
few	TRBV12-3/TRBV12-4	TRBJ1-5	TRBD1	TGTGCCAGCAGTTACAGGGACAGGTGGCAACCGCCCCAGCATTTT	CASSYRDRWQPPQHF
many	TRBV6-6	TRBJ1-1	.	TGTGCCAGCAGTTACGAGGGTGGGCTTGAAGCTTTCTTT	CASSYEGGLEAFF
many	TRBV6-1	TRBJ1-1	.	TGTGCCAGCAGTGAAGGGAGGACAGCTTTCTTT	CASSEGRTAFF
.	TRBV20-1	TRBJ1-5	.	TGCAGTGCTAGAGATCGGGGGGCGCGGAGTCAGCCCCAGCATTTT	CSARDRGARSQPQHF